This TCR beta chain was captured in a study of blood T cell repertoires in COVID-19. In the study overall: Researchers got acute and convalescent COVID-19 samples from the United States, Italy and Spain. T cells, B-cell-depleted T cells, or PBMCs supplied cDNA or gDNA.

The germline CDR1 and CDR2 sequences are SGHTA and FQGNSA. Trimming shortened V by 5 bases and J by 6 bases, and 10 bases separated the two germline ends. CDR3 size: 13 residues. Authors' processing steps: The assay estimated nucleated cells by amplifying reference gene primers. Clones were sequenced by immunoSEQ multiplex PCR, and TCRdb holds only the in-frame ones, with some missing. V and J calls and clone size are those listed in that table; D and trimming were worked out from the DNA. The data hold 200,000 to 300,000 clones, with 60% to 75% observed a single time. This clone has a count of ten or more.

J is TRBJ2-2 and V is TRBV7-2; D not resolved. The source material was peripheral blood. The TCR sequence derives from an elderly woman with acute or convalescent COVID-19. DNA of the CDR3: TGTGCCAGCAGCGCCTCCCAGGCCGGGGAGCTGTTTTTT. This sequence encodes CASSASQAGELFF.